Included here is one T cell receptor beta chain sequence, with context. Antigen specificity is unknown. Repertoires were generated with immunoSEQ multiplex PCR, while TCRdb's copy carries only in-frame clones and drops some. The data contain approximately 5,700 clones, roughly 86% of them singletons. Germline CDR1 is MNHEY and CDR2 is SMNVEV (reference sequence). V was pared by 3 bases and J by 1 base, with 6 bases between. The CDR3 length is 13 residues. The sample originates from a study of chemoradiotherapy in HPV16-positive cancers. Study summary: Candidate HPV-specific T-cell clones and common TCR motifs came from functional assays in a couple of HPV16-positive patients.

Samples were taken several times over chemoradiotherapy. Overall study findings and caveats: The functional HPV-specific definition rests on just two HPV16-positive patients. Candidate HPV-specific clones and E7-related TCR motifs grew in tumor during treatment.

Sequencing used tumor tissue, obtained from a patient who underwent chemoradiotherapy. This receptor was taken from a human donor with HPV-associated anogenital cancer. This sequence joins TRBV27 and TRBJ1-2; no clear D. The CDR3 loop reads CASSFEGNYGYTF. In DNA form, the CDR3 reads TGTGCCAGCAGTTTCGAGGGTAACTATGGCTACACCTTC.